What follows are 6 T cell receptor beta chains derived from one specimen sequenced in a study of cytomegalovirus exposure and HLA in healthy donors. The PCR employed 60 Vbeta primers together with 13 Jbeta primers. Profiled with immunoSEQ multiplex PCR; TCRdb holds only in-frame clones, not every one. The repertoire consists of 90,000 to 120,000 clones, with about 74% occurring once and the leading ten covering 4% to 5.5%. The sequencing sample was made of PBMCs. These receptors were collected from a woman aged 18 to 35 in good health and CMV-seropositive.

This chain uses TRBV6-4 with TRBJ2-3, with D unresolved. The CDR3 length is 15 residues. The germline V and J ends were trimmed by 0 bases and 1 base, with 8 bases remaining between them. Germline CDR1 MRHNA, CDR2 SNTAGT. CDR3 region: CASSDSSQGTDTQYF. CDR3 nucleotide sequence: TGTGCCAGCAGTGACTCGAGCCAGGGCACAGATACGCAGTATTTT.

In regard to this clone: One end of the junction fails to match germline, which may point to a read error. The chain carries TRBV4-3 and TRBJ1-3, with 12 bases that match TRBD1. Germline values: CDR1 LGHNA, CDR2 YSLEER. The CDR3 loop spans 21 amino acids. CDR3 region: CASSEDKGGQGARSDEDTIYF. CDR3 nucleotide sequence: TGCGCCAGCAGCGAAGATAAGGGGGGACAGGGGGCGCGGAGCGACGAGGACACCATATATTTT.

V is TRBV7-9 and J is TRBJ1-5; no definite D call. The length of the CDR3 is 14 residues. Germline loops: CDR1 SEHNR, CDR2 FQNEAQ (reference sequence). The ends were cut back, 4 bases at V and 7 bases at J, with 14 bases in the middle. CDR3 in DNA: TGTGCCAGCAGCTCCCCGCAAGAGGTGCAGCCCCAGCATTTT. This codes for CASSSPQEVQPQHF.

The chain has TRBV4-3 and TRBJ1-5; D gene ambiguous. Germline V CDR1 and CDR2: LGHNA, YSLEER. This CDR3 is built from 15 residues. Trimming stripped 0 bases from V and 3 bases from J, with 9 bases between. CDR3 DNA sequence: TGCGCCAGCAGCCAAGATCTCGGAGACAATCAGCCCCAGCATTTT. Translated, it gives CASSQDLGDNQPQHF.

The V call is TRBV4-2, the J call TRBJ1-2; 7 nucleotides line up with TRBD1. The CDR3 spans 14 residues. The V gene end was trimmed by 0 bases and the J gene end by 4 bases; junction bases not matched to a gene: 2. Germline V CDR1 and CDR2: LGHNA, YNFKEQ. The CDR3, as DNA: TGTGCCAGCAGCCAAGATAGGACAGGCTATGGCTACACCTTC. Translating gives CASSQDRTGYGYTF.

The chain recombines TRBV4-1 with TRBJ2-5; 14 bases match TRBD2. The CDR3 is made up of 18 amino acids. V shed 1 base, J shed 5 bases, and the junction held 9 bases outside the gene matches. Germline-derived CDR1 and CDR2 are MGHRA and YSYEKL. The CDR3 loop reads CASSQGEGLAGVRETQYF. Here the CDR3 DNA reads TGCGCCAGCAGCCAAGGGGAGGGACTAGCGGGAGTGAGGGAGACCCAGTACTTC.